Below are 9 T cell receptor beta chains sequenced from a single sample in a study of vaccination and CD4 T cells after COVID-19. One entry per CDR3 protein, called by TCRdb with MiXCR from the PCR reads. The profile shows about 22,000 distinct CDR3 sequences, more than 45% of them singletons. The starting material was CD4+ T cells from blood, obtained before SARS-CoV-2 vaccination. Receptors originate from a human donor who had recovered from COVID-19.

A few counts support this clonotype. This chain connects TRBV7-2 to TRBJ1-5, with D unclear. The CDR3 totals 13 residues. V lost 2 bases to trimming and J lost 7 bases, with 9 bases between them. Germline CDR1 reads SGHTA; CDR2 reads FQGNSA. Written as DNA, the CDR3 is TGTGCCAGCAGCTTATATGAAAACCAGCCCCAGCATTTT. Amino acid sequence: CASSLYENQPQHF.

This clonotype was seen only a few times. The chain employs TRBV7-3 and TRBJ2-2; no firm D call. Looked up from germline, CDR1 is SGHTA and CDR2 is FQGTGA. V gave up 1 base and J gave up 3 bases, with 9 bases separating them. This CDR3 has 15 residues. Here the CDR3 reads CASSLRGWDTGELFF. The DNA for the CDR3 is TGTGCCAGCAGCTTAAGGGGTTGGGACACCGGGGAGCTGTTTTTT.

This clonotype showed up just a few times. The chain recombines TRBV10-3 with TRBJ1-1; 7 bases line up with TRBD1. The CDR3 spans 15 residues. Germline V gene sequence: CDR1 ENHRY, CDR2 SYGVKD. With 3 bases clipped from V and 0 bases from J, the junction kept 4 bases outside the gene matches. The CDR3 protein is CAISDPGQLNTEAFF. In DNA, the CDR3 is TGTGCCATCAGTGACCCGGGACAGTTGAACACTGAAGCTTTCTTT.

A few counts support this clonotype. This rearrangement joins TRBV20-1 to TRBJ2-1, with a tentative D call TRBD2 (5 bases). V lost 5 bases and J 4 bases, leaving 15 bases between the germline ends. The CDR3 totals 14 residues. Per germline, CDR1 DFQATT and CDR2 SNEGSKA (reference sequence). CDR3 sequence (DNA): TGCAGTGCTTATGACTACCTGGGTTACAATGAGCAGTTCTTC. Protein: CSAYDYLGYNEQFF.

V gene TRBV28 combines with J gene TRBJ1-5; no clear D. The germline V gene encodes CDR1 MDHEN and CDR2 SYDVKM. The CDR3 length is 15 residues. Between the trimmed V and J ends, which lost 5 bases and 2 bases, there was a span of 13 bases. CDR3 amino acids: CASSLSGSGNQPQHF. The CDR3 bases are TGTGCCAGCAGTCTCAGCGGTTCGGGCAATCAGCCCCAGCATTTT. Looking up the rest from reference TRBV28 and TRBJ1-5 gives the full variable domain: DVKVTQSSRYLVKRTGEKVFLECVQDMDHENMFWYRQDPGLGLRLIYFSYDVKMKEKGDIPEGYSVSREKKERFSLILESASTNQTSMYLCASSLSGSGNQPQHFGDGTRLSIL.

This chain's CDR3 is CSADSSITDTQYF. CDR3 in DNA: TGCAGTGCGGACAGTTCTATCACAGATACGCAGTATTTT. This chain joins TRBV20-1 and TRBJ2-3; D is perhaps TRBD1 (6 bases). The CDR3 consists of 13 residues. The V gene lost 6 bases and the J gene lost 2 bases, with 12 bases spanning the gap. CDR1 is DFQATT and CDR2 is SNEGSKA in the germline V gene (reference sequence).

The chain uses TRBV12-3 or TRBV12-4 and TRBJ2-7; D is unresolved. V was cut by 0 bases and J by 8 bases, with 11 bases left in between. The CDR3 covers 13 residues. The CDR3 is CASSLAAATKQYF. CDR3 DNA sequence: TGTGCCAGCAGTTTAGCAGCAGCCACGAAGCAGTACTTC.

This clonotype was seen a few times. The chain joins TRBV20-1 to TRBJ2-7; a possible D gene is TRBD2 (10 bases). This CDR3 spans 17 amino acids. Per the germline V gene, CDR1 is DFQATT and CDR2 is SNEGSKA (reference sequence). Trimming left V 5 bases short and J 3 bases short, with 26 bases between. CDR3 sequence reads: CSAGATGGQREGYEQYF. CDR3 nucleotides: TGCAGTGCTGGAGCAACAGGGGGCCAGCGGGAGGGCTACGAGCAGTACTTC.

The rearrangement joins TRBV2 to TRBJ1-2; D might be TRBD1 (5 bases). The CDR3 has 13 amino acids. Germline-derived CDR1 and CDR2 are SNHLY and FYNNEI. V gave up 5 bases and J gave up 4 bases, with 11 bases separating them. The DNA of the CDR3 is TGTGCCAGCAGTAGGGGAGAGGTCTATGGCTACACCTTC. Amino acids: CASSRGEVYGYTF.